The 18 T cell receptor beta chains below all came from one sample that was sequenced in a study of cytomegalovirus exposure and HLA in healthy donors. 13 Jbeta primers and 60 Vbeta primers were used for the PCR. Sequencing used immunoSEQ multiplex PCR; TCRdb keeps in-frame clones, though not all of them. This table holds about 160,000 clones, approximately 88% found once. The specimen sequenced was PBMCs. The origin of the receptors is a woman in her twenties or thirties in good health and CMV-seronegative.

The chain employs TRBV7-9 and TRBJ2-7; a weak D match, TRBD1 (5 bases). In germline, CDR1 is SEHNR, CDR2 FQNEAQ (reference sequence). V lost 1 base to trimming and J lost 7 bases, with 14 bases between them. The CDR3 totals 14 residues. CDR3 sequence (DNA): TGTGCCAGCAGCTTAGAGGGGTTCCTTGGTGAGCAGTACTTC. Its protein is CASSLEGFLGEQYF.

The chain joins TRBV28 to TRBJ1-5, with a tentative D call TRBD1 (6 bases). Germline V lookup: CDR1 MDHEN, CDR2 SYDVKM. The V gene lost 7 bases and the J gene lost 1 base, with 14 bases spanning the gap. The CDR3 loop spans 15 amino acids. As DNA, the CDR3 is TGTGCCAGCAAGGGGGGGTCTAGGAGCAATCAGCCCCAGCATTTT. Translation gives CASKGGSRSNQPQHF.

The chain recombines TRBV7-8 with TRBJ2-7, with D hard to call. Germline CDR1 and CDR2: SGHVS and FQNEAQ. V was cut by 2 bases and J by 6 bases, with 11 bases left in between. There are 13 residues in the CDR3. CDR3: CASSLIIGSEQYF. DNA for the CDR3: TGTGCCAGCAGCTTAATAATCGGGTCCGAGCAGTACTTC.

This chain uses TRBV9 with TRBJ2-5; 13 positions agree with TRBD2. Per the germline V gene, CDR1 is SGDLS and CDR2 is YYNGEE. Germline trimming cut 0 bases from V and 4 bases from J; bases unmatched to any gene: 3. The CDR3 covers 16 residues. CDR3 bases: TGTGCCAGCAGCGTAGCGACTAGCGGGGGGTCAGAGACCCAGTACTTC. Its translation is CASSVATSGGSETQYF.

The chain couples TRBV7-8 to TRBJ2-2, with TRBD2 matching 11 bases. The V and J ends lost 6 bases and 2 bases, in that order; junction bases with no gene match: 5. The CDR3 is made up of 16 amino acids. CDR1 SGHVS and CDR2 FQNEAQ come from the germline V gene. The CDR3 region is CASSSGTSGNTGELFF. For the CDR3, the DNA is TGTGCCAGCAGTTCTGGGACTAGCGGAAACACCGGGGAGCTGTTTTTT.

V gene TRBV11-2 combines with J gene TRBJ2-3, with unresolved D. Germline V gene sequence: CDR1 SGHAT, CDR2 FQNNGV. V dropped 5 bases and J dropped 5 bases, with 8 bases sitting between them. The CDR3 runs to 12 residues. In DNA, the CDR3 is TGTGCCAGCAGCCTTGTCGGAGATACGCAGTATTTT. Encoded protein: CASSLVGDTQYF.

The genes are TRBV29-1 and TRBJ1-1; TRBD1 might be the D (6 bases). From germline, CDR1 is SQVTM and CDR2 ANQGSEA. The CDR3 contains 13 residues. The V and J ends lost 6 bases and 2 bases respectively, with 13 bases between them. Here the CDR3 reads CSVQQGSNTEAFF. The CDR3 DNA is TGCAGCGTACAACAGGGTTCAAACACTGAAGCTTTCTTT.

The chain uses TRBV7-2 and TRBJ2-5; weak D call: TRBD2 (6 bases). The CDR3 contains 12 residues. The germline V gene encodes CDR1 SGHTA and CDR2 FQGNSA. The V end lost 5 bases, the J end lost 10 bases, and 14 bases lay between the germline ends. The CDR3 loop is CASSPDRGNQYF. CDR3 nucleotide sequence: TGTGCCAGCAGCCCTGACCGGGGGAACCAGTACTTC.

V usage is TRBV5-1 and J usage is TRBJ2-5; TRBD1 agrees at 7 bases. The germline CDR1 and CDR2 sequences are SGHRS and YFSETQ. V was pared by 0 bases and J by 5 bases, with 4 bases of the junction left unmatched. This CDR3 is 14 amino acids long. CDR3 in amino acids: CASSLGQGHETQYF. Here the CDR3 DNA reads TGCGCCAGCAGCTTGGGACAGGGTCACGAGACCCAGTACTTC.

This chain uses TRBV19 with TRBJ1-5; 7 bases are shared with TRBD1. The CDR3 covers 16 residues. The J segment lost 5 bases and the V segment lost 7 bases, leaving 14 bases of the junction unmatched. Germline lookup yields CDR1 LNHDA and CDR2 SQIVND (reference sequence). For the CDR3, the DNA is TGTGCCAGTACCCCCCCCAGACAGGGCACCTATCAGCCCCAGCATTTT. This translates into CASTPPRQGTYQPQHF.

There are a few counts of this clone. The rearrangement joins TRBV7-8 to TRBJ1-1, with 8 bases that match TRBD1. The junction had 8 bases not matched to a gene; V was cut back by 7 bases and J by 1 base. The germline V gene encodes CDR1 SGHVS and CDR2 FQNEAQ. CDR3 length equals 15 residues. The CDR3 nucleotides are TGTGCCAGCATCCCGGCTGGGACAGGGAACACTGAAGCTTTCTTT. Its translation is CASIPAGTGNTEAFF.

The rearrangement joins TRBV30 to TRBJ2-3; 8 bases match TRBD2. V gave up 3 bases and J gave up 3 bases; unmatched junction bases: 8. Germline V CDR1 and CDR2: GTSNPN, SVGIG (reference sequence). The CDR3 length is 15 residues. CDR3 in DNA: TGTGCCTGGAGCGACGGGACGGGAGGGACAGATACGCAGTATTTT. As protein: CAWSDGTGGTDTQYF.

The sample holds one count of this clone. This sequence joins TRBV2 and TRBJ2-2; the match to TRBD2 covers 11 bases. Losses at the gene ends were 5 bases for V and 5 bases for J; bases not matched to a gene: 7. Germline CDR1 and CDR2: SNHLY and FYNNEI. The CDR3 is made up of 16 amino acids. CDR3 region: CASSSSSGRYTGELFF. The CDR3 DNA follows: TGTGCCAGCAGTTCTTCTAGCGGGAGGTATACCGGGGAGCTGTTTTTT.

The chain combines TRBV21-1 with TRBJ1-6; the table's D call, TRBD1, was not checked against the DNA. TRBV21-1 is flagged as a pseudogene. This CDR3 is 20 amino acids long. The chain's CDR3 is CASSKSRGQGLSSYNSPLHF. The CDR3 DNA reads TGTGCCAGCAGCAAAAGCCGCGGACAGGGGTTAAGCTCCTATAATTCACCCCTCCACTTT.

The CDR3 DNA is TGCGCCAGCTCAACAATGATGACTAGCGATGAGCAGTTCTTC. Protein: CASSTMMTSDEQFF. This rearrangement joins TRBV5-1 to TRBJ2-1, with 8 bases fitting TRBD2. The germline gives CDR1 SGHRS, CDR2 YFSETQ. V was clipped by 7 bases and J by 8 bases; unmatched bases: 11. This CDR3 has 14 residues.

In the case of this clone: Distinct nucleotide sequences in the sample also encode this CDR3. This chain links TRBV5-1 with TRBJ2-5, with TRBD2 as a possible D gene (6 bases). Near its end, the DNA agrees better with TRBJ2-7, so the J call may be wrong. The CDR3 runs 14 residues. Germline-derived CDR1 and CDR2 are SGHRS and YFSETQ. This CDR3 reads CASSLAGGAYEQYF. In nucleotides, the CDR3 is TGCGCCAGCAGCTTGGCCGGAGGGGCCTACGAGCAGTACTTC.

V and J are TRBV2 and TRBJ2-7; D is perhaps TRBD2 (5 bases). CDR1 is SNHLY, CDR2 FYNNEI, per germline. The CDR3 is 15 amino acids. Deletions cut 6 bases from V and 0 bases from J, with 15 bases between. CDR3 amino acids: CASRVSGISSYEQYF. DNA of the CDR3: TGTGCCAGCAGAGTGAGCGGAATTAGCTCCTACGAGCAGTACTTC.

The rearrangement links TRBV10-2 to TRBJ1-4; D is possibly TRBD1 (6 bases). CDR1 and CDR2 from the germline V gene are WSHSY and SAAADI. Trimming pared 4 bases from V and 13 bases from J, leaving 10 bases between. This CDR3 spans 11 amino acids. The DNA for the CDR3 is TGCGCCAGCAGTGCAGGGGCTACACTGTTTTTT. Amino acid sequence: CASSAGATLFF.